This TCR beta chain stems from a study of blood T cell repertoires in COVID-19. The CDR3 is made up of 16 amino acids. Germline-derived CDR1 and CDR2 are LNHDA and SQIVND (reference sequence). Between the trimmed V and J ends, which lost 2 bases and 0 bases, there was a span of 11 bases. Data came from immunoSEQ multiplex PCR; TCRdb stores just in-frame clones and leaves some out. The profile shows about 24,000 clones, about 89% of them singletons. The sequenced material came from peripheral blood. The chain links TRBV19 to TRBJ1-5; the D gene is possibly TRBD1 (5 bases). The sequence was obtained from a man between 65 and 85 years old with COVID-19, enrolled during active disease. CDR3 coding DNA: TGTGCCAGTAGTATACCCCGGGGGTATAGCAATCAGCCCCAGCATTTT. Protein product: CASSIPRGYSNQPQHF. The full variable domain, completed using reference TRBV19 and TRBJ1-5, is DGGITQSPKYLFRKEGQNVTLSCEQNLNHDAMYWYRQDPGQGLRLIYYSQIVNDFQKGDIAEGYSVSREKKESFPLTVTSAQKNPTAFYLCASSIPRGYSNQPQHFGDGTRLSIL.